This is a list of T cell receptor beta chains from one sample in a study of cytomegalovirus exposure and HLA in healthy donors. Sequenced by immunoSEQ multiplex PCR; TCRdb stores in-frame clones only, minus some. The sample consists of around 120,000 clones, less than 85% of them appearing once. The sequencing sample was made of PBMCs. The source is a male donor in good health and CMV-seronegative. CDR3s include the opening cysteine and the closing phenylalanine or tryptophan. A D gene is named only where the DNA matches it firmly. Clone size is given for some rows only: seen once, a few or many times, or a class if the clone is expanded.

D	V	J	size	CDR3	DNA
TRBD2	TRBV6-1	TRBJ2-1	-	CASSWTSLYEQFF	TGTGCCAGCAGCTGGACTAGCCTCTATGAGCAGTTCTTC
-	TRBV11-2	TRBJ1-1	once	CASSFSGNTEAFF	TGTGCCAGCAGCTTTTCGGGGAACACTGAAGCTTTCTTT
-	TRBV27	TRBJ1-5	-	CASSLSPGGHQPQHF	TGTGCCAGCAGTTTATCTCCGGGGGGCCATCAGCCCCAGCATTTT
TRBD2	TRBV10-1	TRBJ2-2	-	CASSPRGVTGELFF	TGCGCCAGCAGTCCGCGGGGGGTCACCGGGGAGCTGTTTTTT
-	TRBV13	TRBJ2-7	few	CASSLGLAAYEQYF	TGTGCCAGCAGCTTAGGCCTAGCTGCCTACGAGCAGTACTTC
TRBD1	TRBV27	TRBJ1-1	few	CASSFDLRGQDTEAFF	TGTGCCAGCAGTTTCGATCTCAGGGGGCAAGACACTGAAGCTTTCTTT
TRBD2	TRBV6-4	TRBJ2-3	few	CASSTGLATDTQYF	TGTGCCAGCAGTACGGGACTAGCGACAGATACGCAGTATTTT
TRBD1	TRBV7-9	TRBJ1-1	-	CASSPRTGEAFF	TGTGCCAGCAGCCCCAGGACAGGTGAAGCTTTCTTT
TRBD1	TRBV5-5	TRBJ1-5	-	CASSSRGTGGGSNQPQHF	TGTGCCAGCAGCTCCCGCGGGACAGGGGGAGGGAGCAATCAGCCCCAGCATTTT
-	TRBV30	TRBJ2-7	-	CAWSLLGARGEQYF	TGTGCCTGGAGTCTTTTGGGGGCGCGCGGCGAGCAGTACTTC
TRBD1	TRBV7-9	TRBJ2-7	-	CASSPRDRLYEQYF	TGTGCCAGCAGCCCGCGGGACAGGCTCTACGAGCAGTACTTC
TRBD2	TRBV2	TRBJ2-5	-	CASRLAGAETQYF	TGTGCCAGCAGACTAGCGGGAGCGGAGACCCAGTACTTC
-	TRBV10-1	TRBJ2-4	-	CASSDPGQGKNSQYF	TGCGCCAGCAGTGATCCGGGACAAGGGAAAAACAGTCAGTACTTC
-	TRBV28	TRBJ1-2	-	CASSNGGNYGYTF	TGTGCCAGCAGTAACGGAGGTAACTATGGCTACACCTTC
-	TRBV29-1	TRBJ1-1	-	CSGSRGDTEAFF	TGCAGCGGCTCTAGGGGTGACACTGAAGCTTTCTTT
TRBD1	TRBV13	TRBJ2-3	-	CASSFRQGSKTDTQYF	TGTGCCAGCAGCTTTCGACAGGGGAGTAAGACAGATACGCAGTATTTT
-	TRBV18	TRBJ2-1	-	CASSPRSYNEQFF	TGTGCCAGCTCACCACGTAGTTACAATGAGCAGTTCTTC
TRBD1	TRBV7-8	TRBJ1-1	-	CASSSDAGGSTEAFF	TGTGCCAGCAGCTCCGATGCAGGGGGCTCCACTGAAGCTTTCTTT
-	TRBV6-1	TRBJ2-7	-	CASSEAGGPPSYEQYF	TGTGCCAGCAGTGAAGCCGGGGGTCCGCCCTCCTACGAGCAGTACTTC
TRBD2	TRBV6-4	TRBJ2-2	once	CASSDSSGGTGELFF	TGTGCCAGCAGTGACTCGAGCGGGGGCACCGGGGAGCTGTTTTTT
TRBD2	TRBV25-1	TRBJ2-2	-	CASSESGGRVNAGELLF	TGTGCCAGCAGTGAATCTGGCGGGAGAGTCAACGCCGGGGAGCTGCTTTTT
TRBD2	TRBV10-2	TRBJ2-1	-	CASSSYSSGGNNEQFF	TGCGCCAGCAGTAGTTACTCTAGCGGGGGTAACAATGAGCAGTTCTTC
-	TRBV27	TRBJ2-4	-	CASSLSTGNIQYF	TGTGCCAGCAGTTTATCTACAGGGAACATTCAGTACTTC